Below are 30 T cell receptor beta chains sequenced from a single sample in a study of identical twins. In TCRdb, the 5' RACE reads were re-called with MiXCR into one record per CDR3 protein. This table has 1,800,000 or so distinct CDR3 sequences, 32% appearing once. Sequences were obtained from cord blood. The origin of the receptors is a newborn girl in good health.

V gene TRBV7-8 combines with J gene TRBJ2-1; a possible D gene is TRBD2 (5 bases). The germline CDR1 and CDR2 sequences are SGHVS and FQNEAQ. The CDR3 length is 13 residues. The V end lost 5 bases, the J end lost 12 bases, and 17 bases lay between the germline ends. This chain's CDR3 is CASSRTRDRRQFF. Here the CDR3 DNA reads TGTGCCAGCAGCCGCACTAGGGATCGCAGGCAGTTCTTC.

The table lists this clonotype with a few counts. This chain joins TRBV5-1 and TRBJ1-2; D perhaps matches TRBD1 (5 bases). Germline CDR1 reads SGHRS; CDR2 reads YFSETQ. V was cut by 5 bases and J by 6 bases, with 17 bases left in between. The CDR3 has 14 residues. The DNA of the CDR3 is TGCGCCAGCAGTTTGTTTGGGGCGGAAAATGGCTACACCTTC. This sequence encodes CASSLFGAENGYTF.

V and J are TRBV7-6 and TRBJ2-7; 9 bases are a match to TRBD2. CDR3 length: 16 amino acids. The V gene's germline CDR1 is SGHVS and CDR2 FNYEAQ. V shed 4 bases, J shed 0 bases, and the junction held 7 bases outside the gene matches. DNA for the CDR3: TGTGCCAGCAGCTCAACTAGCGGGCGTAGCTCCTACGAGCAGTACTTC. Its translation: CASSSTSGRSSYEQYF.

This clonotype was counted only a few times. The gene calls are TRBV29-1 and TRBJ2-3, with TRBD1 as a possible D gene (6 bases). The CDR3 runs to 13 residues. Germline values: CDR1 SQVTM, CDR2 ANQGSEA. V was pared by 7 bases and J by 4 bases, with 15 bases between. CDR3 coding DNA: TGCAGCGCTGTCAAACAGGGAGCAGATACGCAGTATTTT. Protein: CSAVKQGADTQYF.

The table lists this clonotype with a few counts. The chain links TRBV6-6 to TRBJ2-7; perhaps D is TRBD1 or TRBD2 (6 bases each). CDR1 and CDR2 (germline): MNHNY, SVGAGI (reference sequence). Trimming left V 4 bases short and J 0 bases short, with 16 bases between. The CDR3 has 16 amino acids. CDR3 amino acids: CASSLSGGLSSYEQYF. The CDR3 bases are TGTGCCAGCAGTTTATCCGGGGGCCTAAGCTCCTACGAGCAGTACTTC.

In its sample, this clonotype was seen a few times. This rearrangement joins TRBV27 to TRBJ2-7; 7 bases are shared with TRBD2. This CDR3 region has 15 residues. Per germline, CDR1 MNHEY and CDR2 SMNVEV (reference sequence). J was trimmed by 2 bases and V by 6 bases; bases with no gene match: 10. The CDR3 reads CASRGWASGTYEQYF. CDR3 nucleotides: TGTGCCAGCAGGGGTTGGGCTAGCGGCACCTACGAGCAGTACTTC.

The genes are TRBV11-2 and TRBJ2-3; D is unresolved. V shed 5 bases and J shed 4 bases, with 16 bases lying between them. The CDR3 sequence is 15 residues long. Germline-derived CDR1 and CDR2 are SGHAT and FQNNGV. CDR3 DNA: TGTGCCAGCAGCCCTACTTCCCATCCGTCAGATACGCAGTATTTT. As protein: CASSPTSHPSDTQYF.

The chain has TRBV29-1 and TRBJ2-3, with D uncertain. The V and J ends lost 4 bases and 0 bases respectively, with 11 bases between them. There are 14 residues in the CDR3. The V gene's germline CDR1 is SQVTM and CDR2 ANQGSEA. The CDR3 loop is CSVVSRRSTDTQYF. The CDR3 DNA is TGCAGCGTTGTATCAAGGCGGAGCACAGATACGCAGTATTTT.

The rearrangement joins TRBV20-1 to TRBJ1-1; D possibly corresponds to TRBD1 (5 bases). Trimming took 0 bases from V and 1 from J, leaving 15 bases between them. The CDR3 length is 16 residues. Germline assignment: CDR1 DFQATT and CDR2 SNEGSKA (reference sequence). The CDR3 DNA sequence: TGCAGTGCTAGAGACCCTAGGGGCCCTCGGAACACTGAAGCTTTCTTT. It specifies CSARDPRGPRNTEAFF.

The genes are TRBV5-1 and TRBJ1-1, with 11 bases that match TRBD1. The CDR3 consists of 16 residues. The J segment lost 3 bases and the V segment lost 1 base, leaving 5 bases of the junction unmatched. Germline V gene data show CDR1 as SGHRS and CDR2 as YFSETQ. This CDR3 reads CASSLIGQGADTEAFF. In nucleotides, the CDR3 is TGCGCCAGCAGCTTGATCGGACAGGGGGCGGACACTGAAGCTTTCTTT.

In DNA form, the CDR3 reads TGTGCCAGCAGTGCACTAGCGGGCAGAAATGAGCAGTTCTTC. Its protein product is CASSALAGRNEQFF. The chain has TRBV27 and TRBJ2-1, with 9 bases identical to TRBD2. CDR3 length: 14 amino acids. The germline V gene has CDR1 MNHEY and CDR2 SMNVEV (reference sequence). V dropped 5 bases and J dropped 7; count of bases not matched to a gene: 6.

Many counts were recorded for this clonotype. One junction end disagrees with the germline gene, perhaps due to a read error. V is TRBV7-9 and J is TRBJ1-2, with TRBD1 identical over 8 bases. Germline V gene sequence: CDR1 SEHNR, CDR2 FQNEAQ (reference sequence). CDR3 length: 12 amino acids. The CDR3 nucleotides are TGCGCCAGCAGCCCGACAGGGGTCGGCTACACCTTC. This codes for CASSPTGVGYTF.

V is TRBV6-2 or TRBV6-3 and J is TRBJ2-5; 9 positions match TRBD2. The V gene's germline CDR1 is MNHEY and CDR2 SVGEGT. The CDR3 is 15 amino acids. V lost 2 bases to trimming and J lost 11 bases; unmatched junction nucleotides: 12. As DNA, the CDR3 is TGTGCCAGCAGTTACGTAGCGGGGGCCGGAAATGAGCAGTACTTC. Its translation is CASSYVAGAGNEQYF.

With respect to this clonotype: A much more abundant neighbour one base away suggests this may be a read error. The chain carries TRBV28 and TRBJ2-1; no clear D gene. The V gene lost 6 bases and the J gene lost 13 bases, with 22 bases spanning the gap. The CDR3 is made up of 14 amino acids. Germline V gene data show CDR1 as MDHEN and CDR2 as SYDVKM. The CDR3 region has the DNA TGTGCCAGCAGCCGTTTTGGGGTCCAAGAGACCCAGTTCTTC. Amino acids: CASSRFGVQETQFF. Full variable domain (remainder filled in from reference TRBV28 and TRBJ2-1): DVKVTQSSRYLVKRTGEKVFLECVQDMDHENMFWYRQDPGLGLRLIYFSYDVKMKEKGDIPEGYSVSREKKERFSLILESASTNQTSMYLCASSRFGVQETQFFGPGTRLTVL.

This clonotype appeared many times. CDR3 nucleotide sequence: TGTGCCACCTCGGACAGGATTGAGGGTGGCTACACCTTC. Protein: CATSDRIEGGYTF. The chain recombines TRBV24-1 with TRBJ1-2; 7 nucleotides line up with TRBD1. This CDR3 has 13 residues. V lost 9 bases and J lost 7; bases outside the gene matches: 10. In germline, CDR1 is KGHDR, CDR2 SFDVKD.

The chain couples TRBV12-3 or TRBV12-4 to TRBJ1-1; D is uncertain. CDR3 size: 12 residues. The germline V and J ends were trimmed by 7 bases and 7 bases, with 13 bases remaining between them. DNA of the CDR3: TGTGCCAGCAAACCAGGAAACTTTGAAGCTTTCTTT. Amino acids: CASKPGNFEAFF.

The chain has TRBV7-2 and TRBJ2-3; weak D call: TRBD1 (6 bases). CDR1 and CDR2 from the germline V gene are SGHTA and FQGNSA. The CDR3 loop spans 14 amino acids. V was pared by 5 bases and J by 0 bases, with 9 bases between. The CDR3 protein is CASSTDRSTDTQYF. The CDR3 coding sequence is TGTGCCAGCAGCACCGACAGGAGCACAGATACGCAGTATTTT.

The genes are TRBV5-1 and TRBJ2-4; TRBD2 might be the D (6 bases). The J call may be faulty, since TRBJ2-1 better matches the DNA end. Per the germline V gene, CDR1 is SGHRS and CDR2 is YFSETQ. This CDR3 contains 17 residues. This CDR3 is CASSEKGLTLAKNIQFF. The CDR3, as DNA: TGCGCCAGCAGCGAAAAGGGACTTACACTAGCCAAAAACATTCAGTTCTTC.

This clonotype was recorded many times. This chain connects TRBV7-2 to TRBJ2-7, with 7 bases matching TRBD1. Trimming took 6 bases from V and 0 from J; bases not matched to a gene: 5. Germline CDR1 is SGHTA and CDR2 is FQGNSA. CDR3 length: 14 amino acids. The CDR3 spells CASSLDRPSYEQYF. The CDR3 nucleotides read TGTGCCAGCAGTTTGGACAGGCCCTCCTACGAGCAGTACTTC.

The genes are TRBV11-3 and TRBJ1-2; possible D gene TRBD1, 6 bases. Trimming took 2 bases from V and 8 from J, leaving 12 bases between them. This CDR3 is built from 13 residues. The V gene's germline CDR1 is SGHNT and CDR2 YENEEA. This CDR3 reads CASSLSNRDGYTF. CDR3 sequence (DNA): TGTGCCAGCAGCTTATCAAACAGGGACGGCTACACCTTC.

A remark on this clonotype: The conserved phenylalanine or tryptophan normally closing the CDR3 is absent here, so this likely arose from a read error. This chain uses TRBV27 with TRBJ2-1; D may be TRBD1 (5 bases). Per germline, CDR1 MNHEY and CDR2 SMNVEV (reference sequence). The CDR3 spans 16 residues. V lost 0 bases and J lost 2, with 11 bases in between. CDR3 sequence: CASSLSGQGPYNEQFY. DNA for the CDR3: TGTGCCAGCAGTTTATCGGGGCAGGGCCCCTACAATGAGCAGTTCTAC.

The chain links TRBV4-1 to TRBJ2-7; 11 bases map to TRBD2. Germline CDR1 reads MGHRA; CDR2 reads YSYEKL. CDR3 length: 17 amino acids. The junction had 6 bases not matched to a gene; V was cut back by 0 bases and J by 2 bases. The CDR3 loop reads CASSQEFTSGSTYEQYF. CDR3 in DNA: TGCGCCAGCAGCCAAGAATTCACTAGCGGGAGCACCTACGAGCAGTACTTC.

Comment on this clonotype: The conserved final phenylalanine or tryptophan is absent from the CDR3, which likely points to a read error. This chain joins TRBV12-3 or TRBV12-4 and TRBJ2-1, with unresolved D. The germline V and J ends were trimmed by 2 bases and 0 bases, with 5 bases remaining between them. The CDR3 length is 14 residues. CDR3 in DNA: TGTGCCAGCAGTTTAAGTAGCTCCTACAATGAGCAGTTCTTA. Encoded protein: CASSLSSSYNEQFL.

V gene TRBV24-1 combines with J gene TRBJ2-4; D possibly uses TRBD1 or TRBD2 (5 bases each). The J call could be wrong; TRBJ2-5 is a better fit for the DNA end. The CDR3 sequence is 19 residues long. Germline loops: CDR1 KGHDR, CDR2 SFDVKD. The DNA of the CDR3 is TGTGCCACCAGTGATTTGTGGGGGATGTATGAGGACTCCCAAGAGACCCAGTACTTC. It encodes CATSDLWGMYEDSQETQYF.

This clonotype turned up a few times. The rearrangement joins TRBV29-1 to TRBJ1-2, with D unresolved. CDR3 length equals 11 residues. Germline V gives CDR1 SQVTM, CDR2 ANQGSEA. Deletions cut 4 bases from V and 4 bases from J, with 7 bases between. Here the CDR3 reads CSVVRSYGYTF. The CDR3 DNA is TGCAGCGTTGTCCGGTCCTATGGCTACACCTTC.

The chain couples TRBV10-3 to TRBJ2-1; D call uncertain. V dropped 7 bases and J dropped 2 bases, with 9 bases sitting between them. The V gene's germline CDR1 is ENHRY and CDR2 SYGVKD. The CDR3 runs 13 residues. The CDR3 loop reads CAITAAAYNEQFF. In DNA form, the CDR3 reads TGTGCCATCACGGCCGCCGCCTACAATGAGCAGTTCTTC.

The chain couples TRBV7-9 to TRBJ2-3; tentative D call: TRBD2 (5 bases). Looked up from germline, CDR1 is SEHNR and CDR2 is FQNEAQ (reference sequence). The CDR3 loop spans 15 amino acids. V was trimmed by 5 bases and J by 0 bases, leaving 12 bases between them. The CDR3 bases are TGTGCCAGCAGCCGCCCAGCGGATAGCACAGATACGCAGTATTTT. Translating it yields CASSRPADSTDTQYF.

This clonotype has just a few counts. CDR3 coding DNA: TGCAGTGCTAAGGCGGGTGAGCTGAATGAGCAGTTCTTC. Protein sequence: CSAKAGELNEQFF. The chain carries TRBV20-1 and TRBJ2-1, with D possibly matching TRBD2 (5 bases). This CDR3 region has 13 residues. Germline V gives CDR1 DFQATT, CDR2 SNEGSKA (reference sequence). Trimming removed 4 bases from V and 7 bases from J, with 14 bases in between.

V and J are TRBV20-1 and TRBJ1-1; 8 bases align to TRBD1. J gave up 0 bases and V 8 bases, and 5 bases lay outside the gene matches. The CDR3 contains 13 residues. The germline gives CDR1 DFQATT, CDR2 SNEGSKA (reference sequence). CDR3 DNA: TGCAGTAGCGACAGGGGTCTGAACACTGAAGCTTTCTTT. It yields the protein CSSDRGLNTEAFF.

The rearrangement uses TRBV25-1 and TRBJ1-6; D not certain. The CDR3 is 13 amino acids. In germline, CDR1 is MGHDK, CDR2 SYGVNS. Trimming shortened V by 4 bases and J by 9 bases, and 10 bases separated the two germline ends. The CDR3 is CASSGPDTSPLHF. The CDR3 coding sequence is TGTGCCAGCAGTGGCCCCGACACTTCACCCCTCCACTTT.